Reported below is one TCR beta chain. This clone was counted between two and nine times. This clone's antigen is unknown. Base-call qualities are not available, and no considerably larger clone is one nucleotide away. TCRbeta CDR3 regions were amplified from genomic DNA by means of the immunoSEQ Assay, a bias-controlled multiplex PCR. The study's processing was this. The number of nucleated cells in each sample was estimated by amplification of reference gene primers within the assay. Sequence reads were collapsed and filtered to measure the absolute abundance of every unique TCRbeta CDR3 rearrangement. Productive Simpson clonality was computed per sample as the square root of Simpson's diversity index over productive rearrangements. TCRdb's version of the immuneACCESS table is confined to in-frame rearrangements and falls short of the full clone set. An unresolved V gene accounts for under half of the shortfall where checked; the remainder is of unknown origin. From that table come the V and J calls and clone size; the DNA was used to work out D and trimming. The sample table contains approximately 470,000 clones; only one count was recorded for 70% to 90% of them. The top ten hold roughly 3.1% of the sample.

The collaborating institutions used their own protocols to collect whole blood in K2EDTA tubes. For TCRbeta analysis, collaborator samples were shipped as frozen whole blood, as isolated PBMCs, or as DNA extracted from either sample type. V lost 2 bases and J lost 8 bases; the stretch between them is 15 bases long. The cysteine opens and the phenylalanine closes a CDR3 of 14 amino acids. Just the 42-base CDR3 DNA is kept, in frame starting at base 1. Looking up the germline V gene yields CDR1 ENHRY and CDR2 SYGVKD. The data stem from a study of blood T cell repertoires in COVID-19 (dated by TCRdb to the early 2020s). Background for the entire study: Collaborator samples came from the United States, Italy and Spain and covered acute and convalescent phases of COVID-19. Deeply sampled blood TCRbeta repertoires from subjects exposed to, actively infected with, or recovered from COVID-19 were included in the dataset. Where available, HLA class I and class II types were taken from metadata supplied by the sample provider and were not determined by assay-based typing. A de-identified subject ID, COVID-19 status, age in years and sex were almost always included in the sample metadata. The prospective study material was composed of cDNA or gDNA derived from T cells, B-cell-depleted T cells, or PBMCs. Samples came from the ongoing ImmuneRACE study (first 160 participants) plus 1,254 subjects from 6 global collaborators. A freely available public database, intended as a resource for researchers studying the immune response to SARS-CoV-2, is where the repertoires were released. Overall study results and their limits: The amount of clinical and demographic metadata varied by source and participant and was provided uncurated.

The chain uses TRBV10-3 and TRBJ1-2; the D gene is possibly TRBD1, with 5 bases matching. The receptor was isolated from a human donor in a cohort sampled during active COVID-19. Material for sequencing was peripheral blood. The CDR3 protein is CAISEAGPGRGYTF. The nucleotide sequence is TGTGCCATCAGTGAGGCAGGACCAGGGAGGGGCTACACCTTC.